The T cell receptor (beta chain) under discussion was sequenced for a study of blood T cell repertoires in COVID-19. At the level of the study: Spain, Italy and the United States supplied samples that represented acute and convalescent COVID-19. From T cells, B-cell-depleted T cells, or PBMCs came the material, which was cDNA or gDNA.

In the study's own analysis: Amplification with reference gene primers provided the estimates of nucleated cell counts. Assay used: immunoSEQ multiplex PCR; TCRdb lists only in-frame clones, some missing. V, J and clone size are those of that table, while D and trimming were read from the DNA. The top ten clones hold approximately 11% of a sample with roughly 150,000 clones, 80% to 85% of them seen once. V lost 6 bases to trimming and J lost 0 bases, with 8 bases between them. Germline CDR1 is LNHDA and CDR2 is SQIVND (reference sequence). This CDR3 comprises 13 residues. The V gene is TRBV19, the J gene TRBJ2-5; perhaps TRBD1 as D (6 bases). This receptor was identified in a man between 65 and 85 years old with active or convalescent COVID-19. Input material: peripheral blood. The CDR3 protein is CASSGDNQETQYF. DNA for the CDR3: TGTGCCAGTAGCGGGGACAACCAAGAGACCCAGTACTTC.